This T cell receptor beta chain was found in a study of vaccination and CD4 T cells after COVID-19. As for the study in general: Post-COVID draws followed diagnosis by a median around 100 days (range 35 to 161).

The Oncomine TCR Beta short-read assay was applied to DNA of cultured CD4+ T cells. The authors extracted genomic DNA from cultured CD4+ T cells. MiXCR was run by TCRdb on the PCR reads, yielding one entry per CDR3 protein. Among about 25,000 distinct CDR3 sequences listed, 67% were seen once. Note on this clonotype: Antigen: not known.

Germline loops: CDR1 SGHRS, CDR2 YFSETQ. The CDR3 totals 14 residues. Deletions cut 3 bases from V and 5 bases from J, with 14 bases between. Treatment in this sample: approximately 10-day PBMC culture with coronavirus spike peptide pools or control peptides (ViraFEST assay). ViraFEST expanded antigen-specific T cells with peptide pools, then sequenced TCRs. The sequencing used CD4+ T cells from blood, cultured in vitro, collected after SARS-CoV-2 vaccination. The sequence was collected from a human donor who received a COVID-19 vaccine. The chain carries TRBV5-1 and TRBJ1-2, with D perhaps matching TRBD1 (6 bases). The CDR3 loop is CASSSSGTNYGYTF. The CDR3 coding sequence is TGCGCCAGCAGCTCTTCCGGGACAAATTATGGCTACACCTTC.